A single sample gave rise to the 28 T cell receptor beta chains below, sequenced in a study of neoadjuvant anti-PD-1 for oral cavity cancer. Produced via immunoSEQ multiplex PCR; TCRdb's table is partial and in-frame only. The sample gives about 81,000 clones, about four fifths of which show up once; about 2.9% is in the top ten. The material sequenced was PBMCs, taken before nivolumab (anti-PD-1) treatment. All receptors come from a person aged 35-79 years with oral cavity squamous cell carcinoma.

CDR3 sequence (DNA): TGTGCCAGCAGCTTAGGGGTGGGAGTCTCCAATGAGCAGTTCTTC. As protein: CASSLGVGVSNEQFF. The chain recombines TRBV11-3 with TRBJ2-1; the D gene is possibly TRBD2 (5 bases). The germline V gene encodes CDR1 SGHNT and CDR2 YENEEA. The CDR3 length is 15 residues. V dropped 1 base and J dropped 6 bases, with 13 bases sitting between them.

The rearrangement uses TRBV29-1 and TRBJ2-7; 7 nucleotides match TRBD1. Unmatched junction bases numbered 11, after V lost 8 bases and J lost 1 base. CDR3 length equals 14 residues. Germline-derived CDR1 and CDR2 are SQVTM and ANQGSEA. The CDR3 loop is CSPENRDRSYEQYF. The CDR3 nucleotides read TGCAGCCCAGAAAACCGGGACAGATCCTACGAGCAGTACTTC.

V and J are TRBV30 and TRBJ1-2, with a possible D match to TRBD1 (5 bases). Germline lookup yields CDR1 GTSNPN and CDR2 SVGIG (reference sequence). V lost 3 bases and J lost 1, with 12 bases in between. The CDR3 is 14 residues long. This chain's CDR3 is CAWSPRGVNYGYTF. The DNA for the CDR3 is TGTGCCTGGAGCCCGAGAGGGGTTAACTATGGCTACACCTTC.

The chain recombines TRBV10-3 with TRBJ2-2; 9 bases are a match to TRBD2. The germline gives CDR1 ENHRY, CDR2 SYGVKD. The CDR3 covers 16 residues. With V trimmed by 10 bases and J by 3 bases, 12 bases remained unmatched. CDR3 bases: TGTGCCACCGCGGGGAAGACTAGCGGCTACACCGGGGAGCTGTTTTTT. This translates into CATAGKTSGYTGELFF.

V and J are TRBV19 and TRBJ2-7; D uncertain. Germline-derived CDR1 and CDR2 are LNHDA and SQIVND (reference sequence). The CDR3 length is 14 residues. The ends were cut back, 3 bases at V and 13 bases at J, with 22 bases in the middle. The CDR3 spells CASSIGSYTSDLYF. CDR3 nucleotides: TGTGCCAGTAGTATCGGTAGTTACACGTCGGACCTTTACTTC.

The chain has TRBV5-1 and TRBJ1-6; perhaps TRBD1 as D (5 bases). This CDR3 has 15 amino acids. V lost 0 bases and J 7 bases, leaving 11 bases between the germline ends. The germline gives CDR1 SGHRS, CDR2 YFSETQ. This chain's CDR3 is CASSLERQGNSPLHF. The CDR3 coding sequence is TGCGCCAGCAGCTTGGAAAGGCAGGGAAATTCACCCCTCCACTTT.

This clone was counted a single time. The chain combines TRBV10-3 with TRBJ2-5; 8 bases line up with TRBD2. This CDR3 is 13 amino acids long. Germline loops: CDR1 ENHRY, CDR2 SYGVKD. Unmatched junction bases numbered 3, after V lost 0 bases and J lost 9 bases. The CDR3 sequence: CAISESRGEAQYF. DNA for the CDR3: TGTGCCATCAGTGAGTCGCGGGGGGAGGCCCAGTACTTC.

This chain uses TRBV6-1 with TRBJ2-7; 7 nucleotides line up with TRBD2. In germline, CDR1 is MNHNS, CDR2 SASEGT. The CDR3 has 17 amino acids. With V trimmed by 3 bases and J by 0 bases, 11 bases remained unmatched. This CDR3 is CASSDPGGGPSSYEQYF. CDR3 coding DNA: TGTGCCAGCAGTGACCCCGGGGGAGGGCCAAGCTCCTACGAGCAGTACTTC.

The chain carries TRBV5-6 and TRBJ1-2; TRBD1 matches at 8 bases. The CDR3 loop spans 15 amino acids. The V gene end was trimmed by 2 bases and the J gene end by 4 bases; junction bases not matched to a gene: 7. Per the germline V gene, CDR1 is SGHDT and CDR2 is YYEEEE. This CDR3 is CASSLPGQVFYGYTF. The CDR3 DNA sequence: TGTGCCAGCAGCTTACCGGGACAGGTTTTCTATGGCTACACCTTC. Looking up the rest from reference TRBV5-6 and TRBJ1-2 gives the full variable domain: DAGVTQSPTHLIKTRGQQVTLRCSPKSGHDTVSWYQQALGQGPQFIFQYYEEEERQRGNFPDRFSGHQFPNYSSELNVNALLLGDSALYLCASSLPGQVFYGYTFGSGTRLTVV.

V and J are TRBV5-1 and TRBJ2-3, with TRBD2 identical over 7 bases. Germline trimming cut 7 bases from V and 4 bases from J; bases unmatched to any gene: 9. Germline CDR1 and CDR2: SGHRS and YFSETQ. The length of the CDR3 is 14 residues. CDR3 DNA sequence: TGCGCCAGCGCTAGCGGCCAGAAGGCAGATACGCAGTATTTT. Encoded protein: CASASGQKADTQYF.

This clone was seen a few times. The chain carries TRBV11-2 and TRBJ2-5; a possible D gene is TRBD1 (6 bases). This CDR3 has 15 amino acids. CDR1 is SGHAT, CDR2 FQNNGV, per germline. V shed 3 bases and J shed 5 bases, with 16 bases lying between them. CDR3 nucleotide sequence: TGTGCCAGCAGCTTCCTAACAGGGTTCGGTGAGACCCAGTACTTC. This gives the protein CASSFLTGFGETQYF.

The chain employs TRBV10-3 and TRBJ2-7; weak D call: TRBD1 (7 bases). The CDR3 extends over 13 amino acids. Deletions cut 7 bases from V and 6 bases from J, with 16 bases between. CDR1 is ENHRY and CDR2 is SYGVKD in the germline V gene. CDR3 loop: CAINDRAGSEQYF. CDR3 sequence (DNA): TGTGCCATCAATGACAGGGCCGGGAGCGAGCAGTACTTC.

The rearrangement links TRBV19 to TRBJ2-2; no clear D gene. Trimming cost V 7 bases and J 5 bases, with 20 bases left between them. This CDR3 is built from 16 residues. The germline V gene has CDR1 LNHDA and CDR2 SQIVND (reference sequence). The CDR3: CASNPSGYLRTGELFF. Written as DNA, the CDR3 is TGTGCCAGTAATCCTTCCGGATACCTCAGGACCGGGGAGCTGTTTTTT. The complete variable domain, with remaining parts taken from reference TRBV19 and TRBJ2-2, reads DGGITQSPKYLFRKEGQNVTLSCEQNLNHDAMYWYRQDPGQGLRLIYYSQIVNDFQKGDIAEGYSVSREKKESFPLTVTSAQKNPTAFYLCASNPSGYLRTGELFFGEGSRLTVL.

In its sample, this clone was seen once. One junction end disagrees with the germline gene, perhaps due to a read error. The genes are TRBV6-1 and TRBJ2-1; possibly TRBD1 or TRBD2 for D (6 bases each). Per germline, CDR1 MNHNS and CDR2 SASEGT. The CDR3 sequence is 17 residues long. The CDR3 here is CASSEARGATQQGEQLF. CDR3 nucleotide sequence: TGTGCCAGCAGTGAAGCAAGGGGGGCCACCCAGCAGGGTGAGCAGCTCTTC.

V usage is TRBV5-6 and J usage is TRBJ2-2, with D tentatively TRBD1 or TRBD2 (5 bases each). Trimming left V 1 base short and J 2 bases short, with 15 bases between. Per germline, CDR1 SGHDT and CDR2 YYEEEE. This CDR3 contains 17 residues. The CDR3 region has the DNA TGTGCCAGCAGCTTGTGGGTGGGGACGAAAAACACCGGGGAGCTGTTTTTT. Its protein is CASSLWVGTKNTGELFF.

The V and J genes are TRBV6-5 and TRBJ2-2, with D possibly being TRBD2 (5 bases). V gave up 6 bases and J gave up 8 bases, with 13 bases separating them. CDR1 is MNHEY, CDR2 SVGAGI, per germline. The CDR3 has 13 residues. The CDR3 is CASSRTSLGELFF. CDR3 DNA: TGTGCCAGCAGCCGCACTAGTTTGGGGGAGCTGTTTTTT.

The CDR3 protein is CASVQVMNTEAFF. DNA of the CDR3: TGTGCCAGCGTACAGGTTATGAACACTGAAGCTTTCTTT. The J gene is TRBJ1-1, the V gene TRBV6-6; tentatively, D is TRBD1 (5 bases). Germline V gene data show CDR1 as MNHNY and CDR2 as SVGAGI (reference sequence). V lost 8 bases, J lost 0 bases, and 10 bases lay in between. This CDR3 is 13 amino acids long.

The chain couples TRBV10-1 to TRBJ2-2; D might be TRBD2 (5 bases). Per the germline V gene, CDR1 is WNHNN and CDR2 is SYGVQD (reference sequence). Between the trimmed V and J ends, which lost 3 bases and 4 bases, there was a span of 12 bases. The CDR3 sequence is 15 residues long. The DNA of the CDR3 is TGCGCCAGCAGTGACGGCGGGCCCGGCACCGGGGAGCTGTTTTTT. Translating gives CASSDGGPGTGELFF.

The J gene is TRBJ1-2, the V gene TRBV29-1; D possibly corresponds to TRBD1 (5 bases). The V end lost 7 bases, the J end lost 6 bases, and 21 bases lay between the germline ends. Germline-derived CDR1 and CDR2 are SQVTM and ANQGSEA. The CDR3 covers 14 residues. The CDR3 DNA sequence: TGCAGCGCTGACCCCAGGGCCCTAGTCGATGGCTACACCTTC. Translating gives CSADPRALVDGYTF. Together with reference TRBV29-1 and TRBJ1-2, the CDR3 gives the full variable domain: SAVISQKPSRDICQRGTSLTIQCQVDSQVTMMFWYRQQPGQSLTLIATANQGSEATYESGFVIDKFPISRPNLTFSTLTVSNMSPEDSSIYLCSADPRALVDGYTFGSGTRLTVV.

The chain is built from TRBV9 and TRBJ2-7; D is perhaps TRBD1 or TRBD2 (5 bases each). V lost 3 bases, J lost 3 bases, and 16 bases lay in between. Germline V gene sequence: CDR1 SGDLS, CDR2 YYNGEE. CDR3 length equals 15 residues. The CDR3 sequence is CASSALPGPSYEQYF. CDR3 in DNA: TGTGCCAGCAGCGCGTTGCCGGGACCCAGCTACGAGCAGTACTTC.

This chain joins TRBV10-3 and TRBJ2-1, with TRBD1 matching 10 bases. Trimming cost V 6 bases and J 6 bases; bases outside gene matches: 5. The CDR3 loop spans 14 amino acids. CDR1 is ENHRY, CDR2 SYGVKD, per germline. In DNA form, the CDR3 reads TGTGCCATCAGGGGGACAGGGGAGGGCAATGAGCAGTTCTTC. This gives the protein CAIRGTGEGNEQFF.

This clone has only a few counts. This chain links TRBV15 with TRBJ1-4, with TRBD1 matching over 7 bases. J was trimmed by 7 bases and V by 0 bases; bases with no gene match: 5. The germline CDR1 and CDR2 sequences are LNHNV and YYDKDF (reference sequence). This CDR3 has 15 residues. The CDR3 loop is CATSRDLEGAEKLFF. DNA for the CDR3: TGTGCCACCAGCAGAGATCTGGAGGGGGCTGAAAAACTGTTTTTT.

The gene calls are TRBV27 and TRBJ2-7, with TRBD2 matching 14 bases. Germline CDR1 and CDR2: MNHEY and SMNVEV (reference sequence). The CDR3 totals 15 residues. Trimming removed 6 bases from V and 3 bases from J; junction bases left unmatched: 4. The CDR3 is CASRRGTSGSYEQYF. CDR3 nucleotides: TGTGCCAGCAGGCGCGGGACTAGCGGGAGCTACGAGCAGTACTTC.

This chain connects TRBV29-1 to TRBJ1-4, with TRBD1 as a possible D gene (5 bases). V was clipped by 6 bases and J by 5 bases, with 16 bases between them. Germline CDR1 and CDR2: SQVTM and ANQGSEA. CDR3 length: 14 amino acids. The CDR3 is CSVPTDSLNEKLFF. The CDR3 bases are TGCAGCGTCCCCACCGACAGTTTGAATGAAAAACTGTTTTTT.

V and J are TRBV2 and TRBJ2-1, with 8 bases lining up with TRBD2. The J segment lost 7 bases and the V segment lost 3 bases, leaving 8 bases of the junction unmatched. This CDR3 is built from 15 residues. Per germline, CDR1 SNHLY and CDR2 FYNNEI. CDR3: CASSDEAGVGNEQFF. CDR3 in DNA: TGTGCCAGCAGTGATGAAGCGGGAGTGGGTAATGAGCAGTTCTTC. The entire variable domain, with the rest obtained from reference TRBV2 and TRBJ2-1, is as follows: EPEVTQTPSHQVTQMGQEVILRCVPISNHLYFYWYRQILGQKVEFLVSFYNNEISEKSEIFDDQFSVERPDGSNFTLKIRSTKLEDSAMYFCASSDEAGVGNEQFFGPGTRLTVL.

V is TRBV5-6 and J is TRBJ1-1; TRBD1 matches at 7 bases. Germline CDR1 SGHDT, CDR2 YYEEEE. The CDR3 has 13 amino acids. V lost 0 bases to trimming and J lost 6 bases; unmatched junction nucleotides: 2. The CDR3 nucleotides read TGTGCCAGCAGCTTGGGGCAGGGGGCTGAAGCTTTCTTT. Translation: CASSLGQGAEAFF.

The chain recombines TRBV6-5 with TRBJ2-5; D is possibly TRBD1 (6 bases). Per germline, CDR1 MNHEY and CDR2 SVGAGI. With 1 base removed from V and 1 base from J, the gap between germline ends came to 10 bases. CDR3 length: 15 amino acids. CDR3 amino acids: CASSYFTGSQETQYF. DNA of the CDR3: TGTGCCAGCAGTTACTTCACAGGGAGCCAAGAGACCCAGTACTTC.

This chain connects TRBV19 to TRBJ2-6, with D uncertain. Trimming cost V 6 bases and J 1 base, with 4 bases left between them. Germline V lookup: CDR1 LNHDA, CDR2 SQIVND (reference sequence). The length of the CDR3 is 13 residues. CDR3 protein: CASSVSGANVLTF. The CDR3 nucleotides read TGTGCCAGTAGCGTTTCTGGGGCCAACGTCCTGACTTTC.